A selection of T cell receptor beta chains follows, all from one sample in a study of blood T cell repertoires in COVID-19. Produced via immunoSEQ multiplex PCR; TCRdb's table is partial and in-frame only. Of about 240,000 clones listed, more than 70% are singletons. Material for sequencing was peripheral blood. The receptors stem from an elderly man with acute or convalescent COVID-19. CDR3s include the opening cysteine and the closing phenylalanine or tryptophan. The order of the fields is D gene, clone size, J gene, V gene, CDR3 DNA, CDR3 protein. D genes are given only for firm matches. The size entry is marked missing in some rows and otherwise reads once, few, many or a size class.

>TRBD1|NA|TRBJ2-3|TRBV7-8
TGTGCCAGCAGCTTAGTGAGGGGGCTAGGTACAGATACGCAGTATTTT
CASSLVRGLGTDTQYF
>NA|once|TRBJ2-1|TRBV27
TGTGCCAGCAGCACACAAGGGGTTAAGCAGTTCTTC
CASSTQGVKQFF
>TRBD1|NA|TRBJ1-1|TRBV2
TGTGCCAGCAGTCCAGGACAGGGTGTTGCAGCTTTCTTT
CASSPGQGVAAFF
>NA|NA|TRBJ1-2|TRBV6-5
TGTGCCAGCAAGGGGGGGACCGACCATGGCTACACCTTC
CASKGGTDHGYTF
>NA|NA|TRBJ1-6|TRBV7-9
TGTGCCAGCAGCTCCTCCAATTCACCCCTCCACTTT
CASSSSNSPLHF
>TRBD2|NA|TRBJ2-7|TRBV5-1
TGCGCCAGCAGCTTGGGTAGCGGGAGGGTTCGGAACGAGCAGTACTTC
CASSLGSGRVRNEQYF
>TRBD2|NA|TRBJ2-7|TRBV19
TGTGCCAGTAGTAGGTGGACTAGCGGCCTTTCCTACGAGCAGTACTTC
CASSRWTSGLSYEQYF
>NA|NA|TRBJ2-2|TRBV5-1
TGCGCCAGCAGTTCTGGACAAACATCTAACACCGGGGAGCTGTTTTTT
CASSSGQTSNTGELFF
>NA|NA|TRBJ2-7|TRBV9
TGTGCCAGCAGCGTAGTAGCCGGAACCTACGAGCAGTACTTC
CASSVVAGTYEQYF
>NA|NA|TRBJ1-4|TRBV2
TGTGCCAGCAGGGGGCCGGGGGCAACTAATGAAAAACTGTTTTTT
CASRGPGATNEKLFF
>NA|few|TRBJ2-3|TRBV7-9
TGTGCCAGCAGCTTAGTAACAGGGCGTAAGGATACGCAGTATTTT
CASSLVTGRKDTQYF
>NA|NA|TRBJ2-1|TRBV3-1/TRBV3-2
TGTGCCAGCAGCCAAAACCTAGTAAGCAATGAGCAGTTCTTC
CASSQNLVSNEQFF
>NA|NA|TRBJ2-1|TRBV7-3
TGTGCCAGCAGCTTAAGTAGCGACTCCTACAATGAGCAGTTCTTC
CASSLSSDSYNEQFF
>TRBD2|NA|TRBJ2-5|TRBV7-6
TGTGCCAGCAGCTTAAGGACTAGCGGGAGGGAGGAGACCCAGTACTTC
CASSLRTSGREETQYF
>TRBD1|NA|TRBJ2-2|TRBV2
TGTGCCAGCAGTGAGTCGTTAGGGACAGTCTCCGGGGAGCTGTTTTTT
CASSESLGTVSGELFF
>TRBD1|NA|TRBJ1-1|TRBV6-5
TGTGCCAGCAGTCCGGACAGGACTATGAACACTGAAGCTTTCTTT
CASSPDRTMNTEAFF
>NA|NA|TRBJ2-1|TRBV15
TGTGCCACCAGCAGAGATGCGTCATCGGGAGTAACCTACAATGAGCAGTTCTTC
CATSRDASSGVTYNEQFF
>NA|NA|TRBJ2-3|TRBV15
TGTGCCACCAGCAGAGGAGGCGGGGCCCGCACAGATACGCAGTATTTT
CATSRGGGARTDTQYF
>NA|once|TRBJ1-4|TRBV19
TGTGCCAGTAGTAGACAGGTGGGGGAAAAACTGTTTTTT
CASSRQVGEKLFF
>NA|NA|TRBJ1-1|TRBV10-3
TGTGCCATCAGGGGAGGTGACACTGAAGCTTTCTTT
CAIRGGDTEAFF
>TRBD1|few|TRBJ1-1|TRBV11-3
TGTGCCAGCAGCTTAGACCTCGGGACAGGGCAAGACACTGAAGCTTTCTTT
CASSLDLGTGQDTEAFF
>NA|once|TRBJ1-5|TRBV27
TGTGCCAGCAGTTTTCAGGGTCAGCCCCAGCATTTT
CASSFQGQPQHF
>TRBD2|NA|TRBJ2-3|TRBV4-1
TGCGCCAGCACCGATACTGCCGCGGGAGGGTTGGCAGATACGCAGTATTTT
CASTDTAAGGLADTQYF
>NA|few|TRBJ1-6|TRBV15
TGTGCCACCAGCAGAGTGGTCGGGAATTCACCCCTCCACTTT
CATSRVVGNSPLHF
>NA|NA|TRBJ1-1|TRBV20-1
TGCAGTGCCGTTCTGAACACTGAAGCTTTCTTT
CSAVLNTEAFF
>NA|NA|TRBJ2-1|TRBV2
TGTGCCAGCAAGGGGATGGCAGGGCCCTACAATGAGCAGTTCTTC
CASKGMAGPYNEQFF
>NA|NA|TRBJ1-3|TRBV25-1
TGTGCCAGCAGTTCCGGGACACCCGTTATCATATATTTT
CASSSGTPVIIYF
>TRBD1|NA|TRBJ2-7|TRBV19
TGTGCCAGTAAGCGTCGAGGGGGACAGGGGTCCTACGAGCAGTACTTC
CASKRRGGQGSYEQYF
>NA|NA|TRBJ1-2|TRBV28
TGTGCCAGCAGTTTAACCAGGGAAGGCTATGGCTACACCTTC
CASSLTREGYGYTF
>TRBD1|NA|TRBJ2-5|TRBV9
TGTGCCAGCAGCGCCCGACAGGGGGAGACCCAGTACTTC
CASSARQGETQYF
>NA|NA|TRBJ2-3|TRBV4-2
TGTGCCAGCAGCCAAGATCCGGGGCAGGGGATACTTAGTACAGATACGCAGTATTTT
CASSQDPGQGILSTDTQYF
>TRBD1|NA|TRBJ1-6|TRBV28
TGTGCCAGCAGAGCAGACAGGGGTACATCCTATAATTCACCCCTCCACTTT
CASRADRGTSYNSPLHF
>NA|NA|TRBJ2-7|TRBV15
TGTGCCACCAGCAGAGATCATCGGCAACAGAACTACGAGCAGTACTTC
CATSRDHRQQNYEQYF